The 27 T cell receptor beta chains below all came from one sample that was sequenced in a study of CD8 T cells in ankylosing spondylitis. For these TCRs, the target antigens are not known. Study-level points and caveats: Seemingly characteristic of ankylosing spondylitis blood was a TCR beta motif consisting of 7 or 8 highly homologous variants.

TCRdb reprocessed the 5' RACE reads with MiXCR, giving one entry per CDR3 protein. Here the sample spans 350,000 to 550,000 distinct CDR3 sequences, 25% to 30% being singletons. Sequencing was done on a sample of blood, either unsorted or a sorted T cell fraction (not recorded which). The source of these receptors is a male donor with ankylosing spondylitis.

This clonotype was seen only a few times. The rearrangement uses TRBV12-3 or TRBV12-4 and TRBJ1-1, with a tentative D call TRBD1 (5 bases). The CDR3 loop spans 15 amino acids. V shed 7 bases and J shed 0 bases, with 15 bases lying between them. CDR3 residues: CASNFLRGMNTEAFF. As DNA, the CDR3 is TGTGCCAGCAATTTTTTGCGGGGGATGAACACTGAAGCTTTCTTT.

The chain couples TRBV5-5 to TRBJ1-2, with 11 positions matching TRBD1. The J segment lost 4 bases and the V segment lost 3 bases, leaving 5 bases of the junction unmatched. This CDR3 has 15 amino acids. Germline V gene data show CDR1 as SGHKS and CDR2 as YYEKEE (reference sequence). CDR3 amino acids: CASSWTGGVSYGYTF. CDR3 bases: TGTGCCAGCAGCTGGACAGGGGGCGTAAGCTATGGCTACACCTTC.

The chain links TRBV20-1 to TRBJ1-2; no clear D. This CDR3 is built from 13 residues. Germline loops: CDR1 DFQATT, CDR2 SNEGSKA (reference sequence). The germline V and J ends were trimmed by 0 bases and 2 bases, with 7 bases remaining between them. The CDR3 spells CSARDRGNYGYTF. CDR3 nucleotide sequence: TGCAGTGCTAGAGATAGAGGGAACTATGGCTACACCTTC.

This chain joins TRBV3-1 and TRBJ1-1; no clear D. Germline-derived CDR1 and CDR2 are LGHDT and YNNKEL (reference sequence). CDR3 size: 14 residues. V shed 4 bases and J shed 4 bases, with 13 bases lying between them. This CDR3 reads CASSLNRRGTEAFF. As DNA, the CDR3 is TGTGCCAGCAGCCTGAACAGAAGAGGCACTGAAGCTTTCTTT. Drawing the rest from reference TRBV3-1 and TRBJ1-1, the complete variable domain is DTAVSQTPKYLVTQMGNDKSIKCEQNLGHDTMYWYKQDSKKFLKIMFSYNNKELIINETVPNRFSPKSPDKAHLNLHINSLELGDSAVYFCASSLNRRGTEAFFGQGTRLTVV.

This clonotype was detected only a few times. J is TRBJ2-2 and V is TRBV13; D possibly corresponds to TRBD2 (5 bases). The ends were cut back, 6 bases at V and 0 bases at J, with 11 bases in the middle. The CDR3 runs 15 residues. Germline CDR1 reads PRHDT; CDR2 reads FYEKMQ (reference sequence). The CDR3 loop reads CASSLFGTNTGELFF. CDR3 bases: TGTGCCAGCAGTCTCTTCGGGACGAACACCGGGGAGCTGTTTTTT.

The chain is built from TRBV5-1 and TRBJ2-2; D is perhaps TRBD1 (6 bases). Between the trimmed V and J ends, which lost 2 bases and 4 bases, there was a span of 15 bases. Germline CDR1 reads SGHRS; CDR2 reads YFSETQ. CDR3 size: 16 residues. CDR3 nucleotides: TGCGCCAGCAGCTTACGAACAGGGACGACCACCGGGGAGCTGTTTTTT. It translates to CASSLRTGTTTGELFF.

This clonotype has a handful of counts. The genes are TRBV30 and TRBJ1-5; TRBD1 matches 10 bases. Germline V lookup: CDR1 GTSNPN, CDR2 SVGIG (reference sequence). The CDR3 contains 15 residues. V was clipped by 2 bases and J by 2 bases; unmatched bases: 3. CDR3 in DNA: TGTGCCTGGAGTCCAGGACAGGGGGGCAATCAGCCCCAGCATTTT. Translated, it gives CAWSPGQGGNQPQHF.

This clonotype has only a few counts. The V gene is TRBV6-5, the J gene TRBJ2-7; 10 positions agree with TRBD2. In germline, CDR1 is MNHEY, CDR2 SVGAGI. The CDR3 spans 15 residues. V lost 0 bases to trimming and J lost 4 bases; unmatched junction nucleotides: 3. CDR3 amino acids: CASSYSSSGSYEQYF. The CDR3 DNA is TGTGCCAGCAGTTACTCATCTAGCGGGAGTTACGAGCAGTACTTC.

The CDR3 nucleotides are TGTGCCAGCATCTCAACCGGGACTAGCGTTGCAAGCTCCTACAATGAGCAGTTCTTC. This gives the protein CASISTGTSVASSYNEQFF. V gene TRBV11-2 combines with J gene TRBJ2-1; TRBD2 matches 10 bases. After removal of 7 bases from V and 0 bases from J, the junction contained 15 bases not matched to a gene. Germline V gene lookup returns CDR1 SGHAT and CDR2 FQNNGV. The CDR3 totals 19 residues.

Only a few counts were recorded for this clonotype. The chain couples TRBV20-1 to TRBJ2-1; D unresolved. From germline, CDR1 is DFQATT and CDR2 SNEGSKA (reference sequence). The CDR3 loop spans 11 amino acids. Trimming removed 7 bases from V and 8 bases from J, with 12 bases in between. CDR3 loop: CSVLGSDEQFF. The CDR3 DNA follows: TGCAGTGTCCTTGGTTCCGATGAGCAGTTCTTC.

This clonotype was found many times. V is TRBV7-9 and J is TRBJ2-1, with D uncertain. CDR1 is SEHNR, CDR2 FQNEAQ, per germline (reference sequence). The CDR3 covers 16 residues. Deletions cut 5 bases from V and 2 bases from J, with 16 bases between. The chain's CDR3 is CASSPILDPTYNEQFF. The CDR3, as DNA: TGTGCCAGCAGCCCCATACTTGATCCGACCTACAATGAGCAGTTCTTC.

V and J are TRBV12-3 or TRBV12-4 and TRBJ2-2, with 11 bases matching TRBD2. The CDR3 totals 15 residues. The ends lost 6 bases at V and 3 bases at J; junction bases unmatched: 3. The CDR3, as DNA: TGTGCCAGCAGAGGGACTAGCGGAGACACCGGGGAGCTGTTTTTT. It is translated as CASRGTSGDTGELFF.

The rearrangement joins TRBV5-1 to TRBJ2-5; 12 bases line up with TRBD2. The trim removed 4 bases at V and 2 bases at J, leaving 6 bases unmatched. CDR1 and CDR2 from the germline V gene are SGHRS and YFSETQ. The CDR3 covers 16 residues. CDR3 in amino acids: CASSRRLAGAQETQYF. The CDR3 DNA sequence: TGCGCCAGCAGCCGGCGACTAGCGGGAGCGCAAGAGACCCAGTACTTC.

This rearrangement joins TRBV7-2 to TRBJ1-5; D is unresolved. The CDR3 has 15 residues. Germline-derived CDR1 and CDR2 are SGHTA and FQGNSA. V was clipped by 5 bases and J by 0 bases, with 11 bases between them. CDR3 sequence (DNA): TGTGCCAGCAGCCCCCAAAGCGATAGCAATCAGCCCCAGCATTTT. This sequence encodes CASSPQSDSNQPQHF.

The CDR3 sequence: CASTPPGRATQPQHF. CDR3 in DNA: TGTGCCAGCACTCCTCCGGGAAGGGCCACCCAGCCCCAGCATTTT. V usage is TRBV6-1 and J usage is TRBJ1-5; D gene ambiguous. Trimming removed 7 bases at V and 7 bases at J, with 20 bases between. The CDR3 covers 15 residues. Germline V lookup: CDR1 MNHNS, CDR2 SASEGT.

The gene calls are TRBV24-1 and TRBJ2-1; maybe TRBD1 (6 bases). The germline V gene has CDR1 KGHDR and CDR2 SFDVKD. V was clipped by 4 bases and J by 8 bases, with 17 bases between them. The CDR3 covers 15 residues. The CDR3 DNA sequence: TGTGCCACCAGTGAACCATCAACAGGGCAGGATGAGCAGTTCTTC. Its protein product is CATSEPSTGQDEQFF.

The CDR3 reads CASSQGGTLGETQYF. CDR3 DNA sequence: TGTGCCAGCAGCCAAGGGGGCACCCTGGGGGAGACCCAGTACTTC. This chain connects TRBV14 to TRBJ2-5, with D tentatively TRBD1 (5 bases). The V gene lost 1 base and the J gene lost 5 bases, with 14 bases spanning the gap. The length of the CDR3 is 15 residues. The germline V gene has CDR1 SGHDN and CDR2 FVKESK.

This clonotype was seen only a few times. The chain links TRBV12-3 or TRBV12-4 to TRBJ2-1; TRBD2 matches 9 bases. V trimming: 3 bases; J trimming: 5 bases; junction bases outside the gene matches: 11. The CDR3 covers 17 residues. CDR3 sequence reads: CASSFFAGGVIDNEQFF. The CDR3 DNA follows: TGTGCCAGCAGTTTTTTTGCGGGAGGGGTTATAGACAATGAGCAGTTCTTC.

The J gene is TRBJ2-1, the V gene TRBV12-3 or TRBV12-4; D ambiguous. Between the trimmed V and J ends, which lost 5 bases and 7 bases, there was a span of 12 bases. This CDR3 contains 13 residues. The CDR3 DNA follows: TGTGCCAGCAGTCACACGGACGGGAATGAGCAGTTCTTC. Amino acid sequence: CASSHTDGNEQFF.

V is TRBV2 and J is TRBJ1-1, with unresolved D. Germline V gene data show CDR1 as SNHLY and CDR2 as FYNNEI. The CDR3 runs 13 residues. Trimming cost V 4 bases and J 0 bases, with 6 bases left between them. The CDR3 DNA reads TGTGCCAGCAGTGTACAGATGAACACTGAAGCTTTCTTT. Translation gives CASSVQMNTEAFF.

This clonotype was counted only a few times. This chain connects TRBV24-1 to TRBJ2-2, with 9 positions matching TRBD1. The CDR3 contains 15 residues. Germline CDR1 KGHDR, CDR2 SFDVKD. The junction had 6 bases not matched to a gene; V was cut back by 4 bases and J by 7 bases. The CDR3 DNA reads as TGTGCCACCAGTGACCCCGGGACAGGGCACGGGGAGCTGTTTTTT. Protein product: CATSDPGTGHGELFF.

The chain employs TRBV24-1 and TRBJ2-4; D is tentatively TRBD1 or TRBD2 (6 bases each). The CDR3 length is 16 residues. Trimming removed 1 base at V and 1 base at J, with 10 bases between. Germline CDR1 reads KGHDR; CDR2 reads SFDVKD. The CDR3 loop reads CATSDFQGGAKNIQYF. The CDR3 DNA reads TGTGCCACCAGTGATTTCCAAGGGGGGGCCAAAAACATTCAGTACTTC.

This clonotype was recorded a few times. The DNA for the CDR3 is TGCAGTGCTAGAGATCCATCTAACTATGGCTACACCTTC. As protein: CSARDPSNYGYTF. The chain carries TRBV20-1 and TRBJ1-2; D not certain. The CDR3 runs to 13 residues. Germline V lookup: CDR1 DFQATT, CDR2 SNEGSKA (reference sequence). V shed 0 bases and J shed 0 bases, with 5 bases lying between them.

This chain joins TRBV3-1 and TRBJ2-1; 9 bases agree with TRBD1. V dropped 2 bases and J dropped 3; count of bases not matched to a gene: 2. The CDR3 extends over 15 amino acids. CDR1 is LGHDT, CDR2 YNNKEL, per germline (reference sequence). In DNA form, the CDR3 reads TGTGCCAGCAGCCAAAGGGACAGGGTCTACAATGAGCAGTTCTTC. This sequence encodes CASSQRDRVYNEQFF.

This chain uses TRBV3-1 with TRBJ1-5; no definite D call. Germline V gene sequence: CDR1 LGHDT, CDR2 YNNKEL (reference sequence). V lost 0 bases and J 6 bases, leaving 6 bases between the germline ends. CDR3 length: 13 residues. The CDR3 sequence: CASSQERSQPQHF. The CDR3 bases are TGTGCCAGCAGCCAAGAAAGATCTCAGCCCCAGCATTTT.

A few counts support this clonotype. This CDR3 reads CSVVVGAAGEQYV. The CDR3, as DNA: TGCAGCGTTGTTGTAGGGGCCGCGGGCGAGCAGTACGTC. The chain uses TRBV29-1 and TRBJ2-7; the D call may be TRBD1 or TRBD2 (5 bases each). The germline V gene has CDR1 SQVTM and CDR2 ANQGSEA. The V end lost 4 bases, the J end lost 6 bases, and 16 bases lay between the germline ends. The CDR3 totals 13 residues.

This rearrangement joins TRBV15 to TRBJ2-5; either TRBD1 or TRBD2 may supply D (6 bases each). The CDR3 loop spans 15 amino acids. Germline CDR1 LNHNV, CDR2 YYDKDF (reference sequence). V was clipped by 6 bases and J by 3 bases, with 17 bases between them. CDR3 loop: CATRYPRGGEETQYF. The DNA of the CDR3 is TGTGCCACCAGATACCCCAGGGGAGGCGAAGAGACCCAGTACTTC.